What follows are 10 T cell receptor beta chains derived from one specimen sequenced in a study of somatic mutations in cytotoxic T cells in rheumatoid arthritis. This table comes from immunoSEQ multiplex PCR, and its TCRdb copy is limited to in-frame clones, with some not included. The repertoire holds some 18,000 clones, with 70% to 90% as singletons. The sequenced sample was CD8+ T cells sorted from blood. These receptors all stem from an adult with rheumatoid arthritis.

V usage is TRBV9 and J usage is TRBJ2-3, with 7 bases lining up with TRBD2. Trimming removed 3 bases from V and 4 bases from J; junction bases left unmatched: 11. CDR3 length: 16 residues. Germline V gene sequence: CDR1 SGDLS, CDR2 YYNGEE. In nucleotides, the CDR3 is TGTGCCAGCAGCGACCCGATTGGACTAGACCCAGATACGCAGTATTTT. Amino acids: CASSDPIGLDPDTQYF.

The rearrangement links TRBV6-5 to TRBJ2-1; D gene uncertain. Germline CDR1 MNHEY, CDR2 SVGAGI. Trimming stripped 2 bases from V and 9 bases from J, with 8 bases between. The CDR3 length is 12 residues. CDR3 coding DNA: TGTGCCAGCAGTTACGGAACCCGTGAGCAGTTCTTC. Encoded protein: CASSYGTREQFF.

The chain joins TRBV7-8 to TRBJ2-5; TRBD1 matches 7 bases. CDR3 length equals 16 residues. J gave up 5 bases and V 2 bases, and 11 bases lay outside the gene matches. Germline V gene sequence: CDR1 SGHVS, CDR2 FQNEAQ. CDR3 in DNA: TGTGCCAGCAGCTTATCCGCCCAGGGGGTTCGGGAGACCCAGTACTTC. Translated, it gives CASSLSAQGVRETQYF. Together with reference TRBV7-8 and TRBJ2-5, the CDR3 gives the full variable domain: GAGVSQSPRYKVAKRGQDVALRCDPISGHVSLFWYQQALGQGPEFLTYFQNEAQLDKSGLPSDRFFAERPEGSVSTLKIQRTQQEDSAVYLCASSLSAQGVRETQYFGPGTRLLVL.

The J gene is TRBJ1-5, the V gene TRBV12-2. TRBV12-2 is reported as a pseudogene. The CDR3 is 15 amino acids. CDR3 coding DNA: TGTGCAATGCCCCATGGCGGGATTAGCAATCAGCCCCAGCATTTT. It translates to CAMPHGGISNQPQHF.

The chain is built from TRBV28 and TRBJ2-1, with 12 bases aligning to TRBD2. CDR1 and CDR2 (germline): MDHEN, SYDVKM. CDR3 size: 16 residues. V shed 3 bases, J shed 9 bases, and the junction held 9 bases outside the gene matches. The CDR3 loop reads CASSLTSGRGSVEQFF. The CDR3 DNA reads TGTGCCAGCAGTTTGACTAGCGGGAGAGGGAGTGTTGAGCAGTTCTTC.

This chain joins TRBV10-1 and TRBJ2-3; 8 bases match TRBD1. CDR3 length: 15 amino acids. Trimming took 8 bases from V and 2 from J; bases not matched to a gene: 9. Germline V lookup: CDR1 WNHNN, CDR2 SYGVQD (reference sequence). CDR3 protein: CASPPRQGNTDTQYF. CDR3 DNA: TGCGCCAGCCCACCCCGACAGGGGAACACAGATACGCAGTATTTT.

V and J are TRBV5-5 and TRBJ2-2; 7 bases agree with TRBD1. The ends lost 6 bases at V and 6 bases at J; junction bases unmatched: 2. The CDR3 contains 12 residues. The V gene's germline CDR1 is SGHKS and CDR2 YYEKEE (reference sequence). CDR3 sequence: CASNQGAGELFF. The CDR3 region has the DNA TGTGCCAGCAACCAGGGGGCCGGGGAGCTGTTTTTT. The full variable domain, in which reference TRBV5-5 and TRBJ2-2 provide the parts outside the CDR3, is DAGVTQSPTHLIKTRGQQVTLRCSPISGHKSVSWYQQVLGQGPQFIFQYYEKEERGRGNFPDRFSARQFPNYSSELNVNALLLGDSALYLCASNQGAGELFFGEGSRLTVL.

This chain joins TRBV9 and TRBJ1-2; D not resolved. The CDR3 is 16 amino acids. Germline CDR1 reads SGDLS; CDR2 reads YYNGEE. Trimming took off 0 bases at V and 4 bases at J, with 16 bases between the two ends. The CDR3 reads CASSVGEGTLAYGYTF. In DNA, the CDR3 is TGTGCCAGCAGCGTAGGTGAGGGTACCCTCGCCTATGGCTACACCTTC.

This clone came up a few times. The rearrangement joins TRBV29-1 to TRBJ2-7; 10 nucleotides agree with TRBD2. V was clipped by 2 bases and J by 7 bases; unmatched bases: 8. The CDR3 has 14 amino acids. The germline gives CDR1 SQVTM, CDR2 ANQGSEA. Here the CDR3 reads CSVESGLAGVEQYF. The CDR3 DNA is TGCAGCGTTGAAAGTGGTCTAGCGGGAGTTGAGCAGTACTTC.

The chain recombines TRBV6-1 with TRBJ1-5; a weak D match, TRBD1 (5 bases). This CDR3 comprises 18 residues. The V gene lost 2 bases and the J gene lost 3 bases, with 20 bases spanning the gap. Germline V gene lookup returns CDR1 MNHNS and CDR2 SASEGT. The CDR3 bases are TGTGCCAGCAGTGAAAGCTTGGACACGCACGGACCCAATCAGCCCCAGCATTTT. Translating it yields CASSESLDTHGPNQPQHF.